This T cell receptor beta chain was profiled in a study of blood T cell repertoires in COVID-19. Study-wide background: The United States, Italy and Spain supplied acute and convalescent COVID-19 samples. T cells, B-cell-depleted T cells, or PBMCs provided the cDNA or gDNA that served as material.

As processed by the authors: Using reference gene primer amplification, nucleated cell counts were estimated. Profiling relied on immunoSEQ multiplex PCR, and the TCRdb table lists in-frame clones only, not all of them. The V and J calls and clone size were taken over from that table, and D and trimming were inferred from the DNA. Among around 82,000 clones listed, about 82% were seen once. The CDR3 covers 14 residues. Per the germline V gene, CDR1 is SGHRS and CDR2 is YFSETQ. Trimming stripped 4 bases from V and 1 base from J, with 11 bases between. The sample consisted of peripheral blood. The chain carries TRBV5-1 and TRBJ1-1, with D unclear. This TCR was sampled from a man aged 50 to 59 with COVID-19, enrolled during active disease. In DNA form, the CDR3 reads TGCGCCAGCAGCCTTTTACTTAGGAACACTGAAGCTTTCTTT. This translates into CASSLLLRNTEAFF.